The present T cell receptor beta chain was sequenced within a study of T-cell reconstitution after alpha-beta-depleted transplantation in children. The TCRbeta library was prepared with unique molecular identifiers. TCRdb called the PCR reads again in MiXCR, with one record for every CDR3 protein. The sample records hundreds of thousands of distinct CDR3 sequences, about 33% being singletons. This CDR3 has 14 residues. Between the trimmed V and J ends, which lost 4 bases and 4 bases, there was a span of 10 bases. The sequence was obtained from a human donor who donated a stem cell graft to a child with aplastic anemia. The starting material was PBMCs from the stem cell graft donor, obtained from the stem cell graft. The chain carries TRBV12-3 or TRBV12-4 and TRBJ2-2, with D hard to call. The CDR3 here is CASSYRGSTGELFF. In DNA, the CDR3 is TGTGCCAGCAGTTACCGTGGGTCCACCGGGGAGCTGTTTTTT.